This T cell receptor (beta chain) was documented in a study of blood T cell repertoires in COVID-19. Study summary: Spain, Italy and the United States supplied samples that represented acute and convalescent COVID-19.

The CDR3 covers 14 residues. The V gene's germline CDR1 is SGHRS and CDR2 YFSETQ. The V end was cut by 2 bases, the J end by 8 bases, with 14 bases between. In the authors' workflow: Amplification of reference gene primers provided the estimated nucleated cell counts. The data were produced by immunoSEQ multiplex PCR, yet TCRdb's version contains in-frame clones alone and is incomplete. V and J calls and clone size come straight from that table; D and trimming were deduced from the DNA. The sample lists hundreds of thousands of clones; over 85% were seen once. The chain has TRBV5-1 and TRBJ2-1, with a tentative D call TRBD2 (5 bases). The specimen sequenced was peripheral blood. This TCR came from a woman aged 25-40 years with COVID-19, enrolled during active disease. In nucleotides, the CDR3 is TGCGCCAGCAGCTTCGGGTCCAGGACTGATGAGCAGTTCTTC. It codes for CASSFGSRTDEQFF.